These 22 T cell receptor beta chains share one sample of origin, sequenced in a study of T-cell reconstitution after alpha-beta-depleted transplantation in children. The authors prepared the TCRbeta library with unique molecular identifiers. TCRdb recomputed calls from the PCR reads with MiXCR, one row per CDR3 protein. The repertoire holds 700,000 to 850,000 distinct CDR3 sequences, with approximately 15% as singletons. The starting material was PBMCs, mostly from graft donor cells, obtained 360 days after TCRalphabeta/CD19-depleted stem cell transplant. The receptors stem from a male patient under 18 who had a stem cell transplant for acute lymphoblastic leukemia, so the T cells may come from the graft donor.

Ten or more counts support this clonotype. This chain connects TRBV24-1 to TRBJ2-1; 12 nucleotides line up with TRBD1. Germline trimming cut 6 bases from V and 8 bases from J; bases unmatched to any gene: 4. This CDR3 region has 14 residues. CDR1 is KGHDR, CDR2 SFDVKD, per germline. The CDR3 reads CATSRGQGAHEQFF. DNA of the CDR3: TGTGCCACCAGTCGGGGACAGGGGGCGCATGAGCAGTTCTTC.

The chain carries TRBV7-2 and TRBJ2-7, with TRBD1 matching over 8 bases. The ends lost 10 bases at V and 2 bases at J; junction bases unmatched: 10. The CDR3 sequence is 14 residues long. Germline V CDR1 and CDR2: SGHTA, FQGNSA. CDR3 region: CATRPQGVTYEQYF. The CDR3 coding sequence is TGTGCCACCCGTCCACAGGGGGTCACCTACGAGCAGTACTTC.

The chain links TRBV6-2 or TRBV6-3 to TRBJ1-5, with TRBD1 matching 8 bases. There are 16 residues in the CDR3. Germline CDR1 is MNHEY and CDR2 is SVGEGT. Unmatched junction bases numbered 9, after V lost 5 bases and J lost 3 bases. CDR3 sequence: CASSAWDRPFNQPQHF. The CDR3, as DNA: TGTGCCAGCAGTGCGTGGGACAGGCCCTTCAATCAGCCCCAGCATTTT.

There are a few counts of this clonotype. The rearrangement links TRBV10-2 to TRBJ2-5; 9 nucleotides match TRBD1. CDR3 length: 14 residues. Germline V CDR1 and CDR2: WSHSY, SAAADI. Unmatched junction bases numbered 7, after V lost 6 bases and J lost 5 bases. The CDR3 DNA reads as TGCGCCAGCAGGAAGGACAGGGGCGCGGAGACCCAGTACTTC. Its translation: CASRKDRGAETQYF.

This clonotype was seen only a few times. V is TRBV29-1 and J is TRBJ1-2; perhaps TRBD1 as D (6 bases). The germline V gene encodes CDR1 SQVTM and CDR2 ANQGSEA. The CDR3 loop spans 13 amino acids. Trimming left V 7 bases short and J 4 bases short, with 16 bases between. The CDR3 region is CSAHPTGSYGYTF. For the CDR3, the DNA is TGCAGCGCCCACCCGACAGGATCCTATGGCTACACCTTC.

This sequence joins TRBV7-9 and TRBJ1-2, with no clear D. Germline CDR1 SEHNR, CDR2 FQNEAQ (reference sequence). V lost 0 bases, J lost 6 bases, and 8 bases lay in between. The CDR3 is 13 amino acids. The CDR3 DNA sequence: TGTGCCAGCAGCTTAGCGTTAATCGATGGCTACACCTTC. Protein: CASSLALIDGYTF. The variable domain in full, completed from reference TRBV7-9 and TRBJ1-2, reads DTGVSQNPRHKITKRGQNVTFRCDPISEHNRLYWYRQTLGQGPEFLTYFQNEAQLEKSRLLSDRFSAERPKGSFSTLEIQRTEQGDSAMYLCASSLALIDGYTFGSGTRLTVV.

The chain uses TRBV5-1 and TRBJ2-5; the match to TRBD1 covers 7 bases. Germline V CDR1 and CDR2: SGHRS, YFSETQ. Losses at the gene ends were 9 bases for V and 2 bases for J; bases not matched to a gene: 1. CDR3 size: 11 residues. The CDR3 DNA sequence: TGCGCCACCAGGGGGCAAGAGACCCAGTACTTC. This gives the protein CATRGQETQYF.

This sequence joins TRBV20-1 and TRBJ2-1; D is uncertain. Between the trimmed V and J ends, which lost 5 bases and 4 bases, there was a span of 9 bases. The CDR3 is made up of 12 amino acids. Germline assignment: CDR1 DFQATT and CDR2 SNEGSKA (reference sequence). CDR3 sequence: CSAFEYYNEQFF. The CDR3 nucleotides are TGCAGTGCTTTTGAATATTACAATGAGCAGTTCTTC.

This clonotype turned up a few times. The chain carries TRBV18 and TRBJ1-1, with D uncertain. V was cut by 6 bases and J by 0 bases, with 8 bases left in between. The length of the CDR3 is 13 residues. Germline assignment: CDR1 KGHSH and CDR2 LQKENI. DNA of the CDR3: TGTGCCAGCTCCACGGACCTGAACACTGAAGCTTTCTTT. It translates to CASSTDLNTEAFF. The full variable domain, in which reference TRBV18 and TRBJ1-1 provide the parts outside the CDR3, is NAGVMQNPRHLVRRRGQEARLRCSPMKGHSHVYWYRQLPEEGLKFMVYLQKENIIDESGMPKERFSAEFPKEGPSILRIQQVVRGDSAAYFCASSTDLNTEAFFGQGTRLTVV.

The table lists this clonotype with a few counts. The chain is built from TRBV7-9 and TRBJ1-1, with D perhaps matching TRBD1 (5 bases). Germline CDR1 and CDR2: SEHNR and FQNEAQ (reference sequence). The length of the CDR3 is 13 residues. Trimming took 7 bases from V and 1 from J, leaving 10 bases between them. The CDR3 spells CASTLTGNTEAFF. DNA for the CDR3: TGTGCCAGCACCCTAACAGGGAACACTGAAGCTTTCTTT.

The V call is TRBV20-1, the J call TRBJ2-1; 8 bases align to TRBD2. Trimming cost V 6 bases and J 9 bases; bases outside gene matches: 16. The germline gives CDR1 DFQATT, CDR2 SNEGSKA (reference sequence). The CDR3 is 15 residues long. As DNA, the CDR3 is TGCAGTGCGGCCAAAGGGAGCGGGAGTACGGGTGAGCAGTTCTTC. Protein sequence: CSAAKGSGSTGEQFF.

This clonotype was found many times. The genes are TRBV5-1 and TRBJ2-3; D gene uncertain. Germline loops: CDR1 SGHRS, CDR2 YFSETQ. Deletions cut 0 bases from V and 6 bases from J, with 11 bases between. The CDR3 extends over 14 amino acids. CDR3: CASSLVVSPDTQYF. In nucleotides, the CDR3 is TGCGCCAGCAGCTTGGTGGTCAGCCCGGATACGCAGTATTTT.

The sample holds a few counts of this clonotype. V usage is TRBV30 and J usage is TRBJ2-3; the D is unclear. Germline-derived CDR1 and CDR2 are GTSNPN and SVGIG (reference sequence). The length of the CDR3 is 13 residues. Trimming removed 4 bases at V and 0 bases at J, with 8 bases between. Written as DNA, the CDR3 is TGTGCCTGGATGGCGGAGAGCACAGATACGCAGTATTTT. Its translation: CAWMAESTDTQYF.

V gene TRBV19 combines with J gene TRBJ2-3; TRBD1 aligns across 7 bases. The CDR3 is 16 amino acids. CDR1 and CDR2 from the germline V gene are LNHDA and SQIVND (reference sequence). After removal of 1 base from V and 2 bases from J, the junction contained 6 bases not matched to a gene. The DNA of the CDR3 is TGTGCCAGTAGTATAGGACCCGGGACAGCCACAGATACGCAGTATTTT. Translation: CASSIGPGTATDTQYF.

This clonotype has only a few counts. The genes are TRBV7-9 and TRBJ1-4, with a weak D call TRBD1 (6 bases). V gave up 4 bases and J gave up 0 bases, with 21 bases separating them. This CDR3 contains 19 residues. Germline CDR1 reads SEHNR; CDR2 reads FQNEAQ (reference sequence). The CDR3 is CASSSLRGGHWATNEKLFF. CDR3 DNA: TGTGCCAGCAGCTCCCTCCGGGGGGGACATTGGGCAACTAATGAAAAACTGTTTTTT.

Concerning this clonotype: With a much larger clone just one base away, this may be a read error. The CDR3 reads CASSLWTSGINQQFF. CDR3 in DNA: TGCGCCAGCAGCTTGTGGACTAGCGGGATAAATCAGCAGTTCTTC. The chain has TRBV5-1 and TRBJ2-1; 12 bases align to TRBD2. CDR3 length: 15 amino acids. V shed 1 base and J 11 bases; nucleotides not matched to a gene: 7. Germline CDR1 and CDR2: SGHRS and YFSETQ.

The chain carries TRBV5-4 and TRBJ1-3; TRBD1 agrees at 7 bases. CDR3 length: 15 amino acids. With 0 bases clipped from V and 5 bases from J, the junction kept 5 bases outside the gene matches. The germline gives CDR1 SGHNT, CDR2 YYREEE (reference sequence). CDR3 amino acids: CASSLDRGLRNTIYF. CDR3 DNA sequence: TGTGCCAGCAGCTTGGACAGGGGCCTAAGAAACACCATATATTTT.

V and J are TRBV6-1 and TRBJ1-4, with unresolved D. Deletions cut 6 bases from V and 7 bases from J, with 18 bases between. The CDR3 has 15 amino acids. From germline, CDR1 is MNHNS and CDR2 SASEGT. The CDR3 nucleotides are TGTGCCAGCAGACAATCCGGGAGTTCGGGTGAAAAACTGTTTTTT. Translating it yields CASRQSGSSGEKLFF.

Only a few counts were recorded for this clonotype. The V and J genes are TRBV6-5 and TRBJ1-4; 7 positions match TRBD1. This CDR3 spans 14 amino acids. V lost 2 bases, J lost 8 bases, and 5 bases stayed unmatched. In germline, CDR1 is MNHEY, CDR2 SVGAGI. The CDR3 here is CASSYGRGPEKLFF. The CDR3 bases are TGTGCCAGCAGTTACGGAAGGGGGCCCGAAAAACTGTTTTTT.

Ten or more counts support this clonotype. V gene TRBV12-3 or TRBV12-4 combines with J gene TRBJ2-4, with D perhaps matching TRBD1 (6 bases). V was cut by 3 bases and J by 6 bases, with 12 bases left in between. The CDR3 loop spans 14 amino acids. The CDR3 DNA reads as TGTGCCAGCAGTTTTACAGGGATCGCAAACATTCAGTACTTC. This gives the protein CASSFTGIANIQYF.

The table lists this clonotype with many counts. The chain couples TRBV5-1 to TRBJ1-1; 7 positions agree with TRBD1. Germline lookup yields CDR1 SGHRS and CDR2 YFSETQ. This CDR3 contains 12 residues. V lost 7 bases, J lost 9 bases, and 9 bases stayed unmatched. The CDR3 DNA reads TGCGCCAGCTTCTCTCCGGGACAGAAAGCTTTCTTT. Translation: CASFSPGQKAFF. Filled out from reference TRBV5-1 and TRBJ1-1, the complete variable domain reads KAGVTQTPRYLIKTRGQQVTLSCSPISGHRSVSWYQQTPGQGLQFLFEYFSETQRNKGNFPGRFSGRQFSNSRSEMNVSTLELGDSALYLCASFSPGQKAFFGQGTRLTVV.

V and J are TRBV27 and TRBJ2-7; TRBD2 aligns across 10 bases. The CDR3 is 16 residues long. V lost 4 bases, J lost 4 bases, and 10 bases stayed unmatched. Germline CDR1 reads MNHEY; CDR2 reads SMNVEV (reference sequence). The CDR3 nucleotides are TGTGCCAGCAGTTGGTCGAGCGGGAGGGCCCTGTACGAGCAGTACTTC. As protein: CASSWSSGRALYEQYF.